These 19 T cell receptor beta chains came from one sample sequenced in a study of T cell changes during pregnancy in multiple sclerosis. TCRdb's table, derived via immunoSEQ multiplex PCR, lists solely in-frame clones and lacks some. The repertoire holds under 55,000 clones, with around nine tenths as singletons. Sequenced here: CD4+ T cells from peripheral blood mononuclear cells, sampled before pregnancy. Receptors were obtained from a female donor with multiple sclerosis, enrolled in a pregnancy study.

CDR3 residues: CASSLSGTRPLSNQPQHF. DNA for the CDR3: TGTGCCAGCAGCTTATCCGGGACACGGCCCCTCAGCAATCAGCCCCAGCATTTT. The chain carries TRBV5-5 and TRBJ1-5, with TRBD1 as a possible D gene (6 bases). V gave up 2 bases and J gave up 1 base, with 19 bases separating them. The length of the CDR3 is 18 residues. Germline CDR1 and CDR2: SGHKS and YYEKEE (reference sequence). Looking up the rest from reference TRBV5-5 and TRBJ1-5 gives the full variable domain: DAGVTQSPTHLIKTRGQQVTLRCSPISGHKSVSWYQQVLGQGPQFIFQYYEKEERGRGNFPDRFSARQFPNYSSELNVNALLLGDSALYLCASSLSGTRPLSNQPQHFGDGTRLSIL.

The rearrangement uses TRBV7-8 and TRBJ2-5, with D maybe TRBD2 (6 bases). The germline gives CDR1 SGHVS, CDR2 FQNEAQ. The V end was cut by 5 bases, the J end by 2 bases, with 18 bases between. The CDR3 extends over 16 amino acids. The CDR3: CASSTAWSGEQETQYF. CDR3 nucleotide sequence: TGTGCCAGCAGCACTGCGTGGTCGGGGGAACAAGAGACCCAGTACTTC.

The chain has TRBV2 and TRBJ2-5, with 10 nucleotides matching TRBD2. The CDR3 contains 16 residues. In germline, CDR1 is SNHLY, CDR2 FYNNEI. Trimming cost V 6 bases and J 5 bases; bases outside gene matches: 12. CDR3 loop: CASSLLGTSVTETQYF. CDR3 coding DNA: TGTGCCAGCAGCCTACTCGGGACTAGCGTAACGGAGACCCAGTACTTC.

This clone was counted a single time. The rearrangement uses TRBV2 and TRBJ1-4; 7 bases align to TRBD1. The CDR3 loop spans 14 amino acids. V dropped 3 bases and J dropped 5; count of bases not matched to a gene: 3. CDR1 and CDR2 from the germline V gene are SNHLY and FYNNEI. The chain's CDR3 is CASSEGQLNEKLFF. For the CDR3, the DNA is TGTGCCAGCAGTGAGGGACAGCTGAATGAAAAACTGTTTTTT.

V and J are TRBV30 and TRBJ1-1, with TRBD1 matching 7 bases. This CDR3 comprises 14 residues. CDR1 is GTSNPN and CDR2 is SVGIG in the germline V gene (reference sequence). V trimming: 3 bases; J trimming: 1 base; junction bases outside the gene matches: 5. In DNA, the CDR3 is TGTGCCTGGAGGTCGGGACAGTGGAACACTGAAGCTTTCTTT. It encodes CAWRSGQWNTEAFF.

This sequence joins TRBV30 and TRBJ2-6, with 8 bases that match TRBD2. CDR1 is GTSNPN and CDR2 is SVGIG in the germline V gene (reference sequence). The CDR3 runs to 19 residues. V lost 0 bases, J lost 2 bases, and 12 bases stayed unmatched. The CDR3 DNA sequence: TGTGCCTGGAGTGTACTAGGGGCGGGAGGCCTTACTGGGGCCAACGTCCTGACTTTC. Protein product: CAWSVLGAGGLTGANVLTF.

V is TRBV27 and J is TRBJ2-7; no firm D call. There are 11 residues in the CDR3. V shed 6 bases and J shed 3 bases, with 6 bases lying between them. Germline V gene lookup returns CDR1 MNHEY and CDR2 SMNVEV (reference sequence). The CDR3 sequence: CASSSNYEQYF. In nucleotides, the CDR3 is TGTGCCAGCAGCTCTAACTACGAGCAGTACTTC.

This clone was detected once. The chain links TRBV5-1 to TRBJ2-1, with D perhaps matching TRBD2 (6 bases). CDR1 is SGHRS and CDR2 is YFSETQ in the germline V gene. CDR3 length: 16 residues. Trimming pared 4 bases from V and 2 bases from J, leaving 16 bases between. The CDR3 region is CASSPRLGMTYNEQFF. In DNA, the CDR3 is TGCGCCAGCAGCCCCCGACTAGGAATGACCTACAATGAGCAGTTCTTC.

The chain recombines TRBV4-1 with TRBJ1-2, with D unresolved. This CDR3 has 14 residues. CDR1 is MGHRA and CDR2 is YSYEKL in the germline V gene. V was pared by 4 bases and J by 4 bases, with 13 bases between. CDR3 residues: CASSRVQDSYGYTF. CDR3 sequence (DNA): TGCGCCAGCAGCCGCGTCCAGGATTCCTATGGCTACACCTTC.

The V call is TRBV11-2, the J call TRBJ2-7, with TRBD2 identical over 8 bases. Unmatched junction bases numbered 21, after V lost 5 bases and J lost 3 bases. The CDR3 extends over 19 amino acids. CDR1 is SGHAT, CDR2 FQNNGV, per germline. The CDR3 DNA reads TGTGCCAGCAGCCCCCGAGCGGCGGGAGGATCATTCTCCGGCTACGAGCAGTACTTC. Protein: CASSPRAAGGSFSGYEQYF.

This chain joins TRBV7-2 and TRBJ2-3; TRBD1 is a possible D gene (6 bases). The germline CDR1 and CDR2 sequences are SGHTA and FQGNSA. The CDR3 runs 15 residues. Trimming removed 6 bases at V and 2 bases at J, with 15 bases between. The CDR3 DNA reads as TGTGCCAGCAGGCACCGGGACAAACCCACAGATACGCAGTATTTT. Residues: CASRHRDKPTDTQYF.

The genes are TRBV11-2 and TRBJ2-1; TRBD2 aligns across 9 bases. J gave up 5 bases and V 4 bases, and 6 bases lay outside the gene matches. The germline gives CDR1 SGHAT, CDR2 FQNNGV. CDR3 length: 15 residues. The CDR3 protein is CASSSIAGADNEQFF. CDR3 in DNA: TGTGCCAGCAGCTCGATAGCGGGAGCTGACAATGAGCAGTTCTTC.

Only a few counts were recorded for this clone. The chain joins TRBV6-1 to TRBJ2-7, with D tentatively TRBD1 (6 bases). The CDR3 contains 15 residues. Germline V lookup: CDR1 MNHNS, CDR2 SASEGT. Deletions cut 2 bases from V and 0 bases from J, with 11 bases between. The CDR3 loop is CASSEWGRSSYEQYF. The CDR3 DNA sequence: TGTGCCAGCAGTGAATGGGGGCGAAGCTCCTACGAGCAGTACTTC.

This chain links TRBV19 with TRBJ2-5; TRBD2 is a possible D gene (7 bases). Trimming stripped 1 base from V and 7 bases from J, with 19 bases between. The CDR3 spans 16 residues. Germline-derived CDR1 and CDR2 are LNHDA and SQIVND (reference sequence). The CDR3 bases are TGTGCCAGTAGTATAGTCGCGGGGGCAGGGAGCGGGACCCAGTACTTC. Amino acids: CASSIVAGAGSGTQYF.

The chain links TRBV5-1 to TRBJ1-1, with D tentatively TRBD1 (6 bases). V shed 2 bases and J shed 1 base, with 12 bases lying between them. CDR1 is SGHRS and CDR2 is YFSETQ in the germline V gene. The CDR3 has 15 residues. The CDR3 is CASSFNGQPNTEAFF. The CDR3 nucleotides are TGCGCCAGCAGCTTCAACGGACAGCCGAACACTGAAGCTTTCTTT. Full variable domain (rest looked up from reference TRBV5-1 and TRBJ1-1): KAGVTQTPRYLIKTRGQQVTLSCSPISGHRSVSWYQQTPGQGLQFLFEYFSETQRNKGNFPGRFSGRQFSNSRSEMNVSTLELGDSALYLCASSFNGQPNTEAFFGQGTRLTVV.

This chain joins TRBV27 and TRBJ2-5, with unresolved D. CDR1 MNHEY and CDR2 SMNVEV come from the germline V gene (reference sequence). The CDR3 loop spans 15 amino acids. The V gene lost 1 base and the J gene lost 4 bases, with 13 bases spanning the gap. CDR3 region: CASSLYASLLETQYF. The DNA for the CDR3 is TGTGCCAGCAGTTTATACGCCAGTTTATTAGAGACCCAGTACTTC.

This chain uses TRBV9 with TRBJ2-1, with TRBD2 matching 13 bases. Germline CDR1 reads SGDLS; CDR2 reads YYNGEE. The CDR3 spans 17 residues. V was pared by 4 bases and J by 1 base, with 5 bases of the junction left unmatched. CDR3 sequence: CASSRGTSGTSYNEQFF. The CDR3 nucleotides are TGTGCCAGCAGCCGAGGGACTAGCGGGACTTCCTACAATGAGCAGTTCTTC.

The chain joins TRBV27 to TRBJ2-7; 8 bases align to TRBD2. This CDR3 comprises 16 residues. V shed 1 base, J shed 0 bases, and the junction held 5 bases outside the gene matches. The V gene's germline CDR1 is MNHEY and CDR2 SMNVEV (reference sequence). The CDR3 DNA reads TGTGCCAGCAGTTTATTAGGGACTAGGGCCTCCTACGAGCAGTACTTC. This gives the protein CASSLLGTRASYEQYF.

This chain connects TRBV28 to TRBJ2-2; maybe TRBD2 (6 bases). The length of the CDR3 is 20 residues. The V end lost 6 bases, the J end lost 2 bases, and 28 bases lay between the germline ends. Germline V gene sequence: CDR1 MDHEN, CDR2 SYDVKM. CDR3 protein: CASRVSRPMGGADNTGELFF. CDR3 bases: TGTGCCAGCAGGGTATCCCGGCCAATGGGCGGGGCTGATAACACCGGGGAGCTGTTTTTT.